The 24 T cell receptor beta chains in this list originate from one sample, sequenced in a study of cytomegalovirus exposure and HLA in healthy donors. Primers for the PCR totalled 60 Vbeta and 13 Jbeta. Here immunoSEQ multiplex PCR was the method, and the copy in TCRdb shows in-frame clones only, minus some. The sample contains 150,000 to 200,000 clones, 70% to 85% of which appear only once. Sequenced: PBMCs. The receptors shown here come from a man between 50 and 59 years old in good health and CMV-seropositive.

The chain joins TRBV10-1 to TRBJ1-1, with D unresolved. Germline values: CDR1 WNHNN, CDR2 SYGVQD (reference sequence). V was clipped by 6 bases and J by 5 bases, with 13 bases between them. The CDR3 runs 13 residues. This chain's CDR3 is CASSPAGGTEAFF. The CDR3, as DNA: TGCGCCAGCAGCCCCGCTGGAGGGACTGAAGCTTTCTTT.

This clone has only a few counts. The chain carries TRBV7-2 and TRBJ1-5; D is unclear. The V end was cut by 1 base, the J end by 5 bases, with 3 bases between. CDR1 is SGHTA, CDR2 FQGNSA, per germline. This CDR3 contains 12 residues. This chain's CDR3 is CASSLGDQPQHF. For the CDR3, the DNA is TGTGCCAGCAGCTTAGGCGATCAGCCCCAGCATTTT.

J is TRBJ1-2 and V is TRBV28, with D tentatively TRBD1 (6 bases). CDR3 length: 15 residues. Trimming removed 3 bases from V and 0 bases from J, with 11 bases in between. Germline assignment: CDR1 MDHEN and CDR2 SYDVKM. The CDR3 sequence: CASSFQGLTNYGYTF. The CDR3 DNA reads as TGTGCCAGCAGTTTTCAGGGGCTAACTAACTATGGCTACACCTTC.

V gene TRBV19 combines with J gene TRBJ1-2; D is uncertain. Trimming pared 5 bases from V and 4 bases from J, leaving 14 bases between. The CDR3 runs 14 residues. CDR1 and CDR2 (germline): LNHDA, SQIVND (reference sequence). The CDR3: CASSPRTGSYGYTF. CDR3 sequence (DNA): TGTGCCAGTAGTCCCCGGACGGGGAGCTATGGCTACACCTTC.

In this sample, this clone turned up once. The rearrangement links TRBV9 to TRBJ2-7, with 8 nucleotides matching TRBD1. J gave up 2 bases and V 0 bases, and 1 base lay outside the gene matches. CDR1 and CDR2 from the germline V gene are SGDLS and YYNGEE. The CDR3 runs to 14 residues. The CDR3 here is CASSVEGQAYEQYF. CDR3 coding DNA: TGTGCCAGCAGCGTAGAGGGACAGGCCTACGAGCAGTACTTC.

The genes are TRBV18 and TRBJ2-5; 7 bases match TRBD1. The length of the CDR3 is 14 residues. CDR1 is KGHSH, CDR2 LQKENI, per germline. V gave up 4 bases and J gave up 2 bases; unmatched junction bases: 4. For the CDR3, the DNA is TGTGCCAGCTCACTCCGGGACAGTCAAGAGACCCAGTACTTC. Amino acids: CASSLRDSQETQYF. The full variable domain, completed using reference TRBV18 and TRBJ2-5, is NAGVMQNPRHLVRRRGQEARLRCSPMKGHSHVYWYRQLPEEGLKFMVYLQKENIIDESGMPKERFSAEFPKEGPSILRIQQVVRGDSAAYFCASSLRDSQETQYFGPGTRLLVL.

The CDR3 spells CASSPGQINTEAFF. The CDR3 DNA reads TGTGCCAGCTCACCGGGACAAATAAACACTGAAGCTTTCTTT. V usage is TRBV18 and J usage is TRBJ1-1; tentative D call: TRBD1 (6 bases). Germline assignment: CDR1 KGHSH and CDR2 LQKENI. The CDR3 has 14 amino acids. The germline V and J ends were trimmed by 3 bases and 2 bases, with 10 bases remaining between them.

The chain carries TRBV4-1 and TRBJ1-6, with 8 nucleotides matching TRBD1. Unmatched junction bases numbered 13, after V lost 3 bases and J lost 12 bases. Germline V gives CDR1 MGHRA, CDR2 YSYEKL. CDR3 size: 16 residues. The CDR3 nucleotides are TGCGCCAGCAGCCAGTCGCTAACAGGGGGACGGTTACCCCTCCACTTT. It encodes CASSQSLTGGRLPLHF.

CDR3 nucleotide sequence: TGTGCCAGCAGTGCGGGACAGGGGGCAGGCGGGGAGCTGTTTTTT. It translates to CASSAGQGAGGELFF. The rearrangement links TRBV28 to TRBJ2-2; 12 nucleotides line up with TRBD1. The CDR3 is made up of 15 amino acids. V gave up 5 bases and J gave up 7 bases; unmatched junction bases: 5. CDR1 is MDHEN, CDR2 SYDVKM, per germline. The complete variable domain, with remaining parts taken from reference TRBV28 and TRBJ2-2, reads DVKVTQSSRYLVKRTGEKVFLECVQDMDHENMFWYRQDPGLGLRLIYFSYDVKMKEKGDIPEGYSVSREKKERFSLILESASTNQTSMYLCASSAGQGAGGELFFGEGSRLTVL.

The CDR3 DNA reads as TGTGCCAGCAGCTTAGGGAGGGCCCAAGCCAAAAACATTCAGTACTTC. Its protein is CASSLGRAQAKNIQYF. The chain combines TRBV7-2 with TRBJ2-4; D is perhaps TRBD2 (6 bases). The germline CDR1 and CDR2 sequences are SGHTA and FQGNSA. This CDR3 has 16 amino acids. The V and J ends lost 1 base and 0 bases respectively, with 10 bases between them. Using reference TRBV7-2 and TRBJ2-4 for the parts outside the CDR3, the full variable domain is GAGVSQSPSNKVTEKGKDVELRCDPISGHTALYWYRQSLGQGLEFLIYFQGNSAPDKSGLPSDRFSAERTGGSVSTLTIQRTQQEDSAVYLCASSLGRAQAKNIQYFGAGTRLSVL.

In DNA, the CDR3 is TGCGCCAGCAGCCAAGGTATCAGTTCGACTATCTCTCAGCAGTACTTC. It specifies CASSQGISSTISQQYF. The J gene is TRBJ2-7, the V gene TRBV4-1; D is possibly TRBD2 (5 bases). This CDR3 has 16 residues. Trimming pared 1 base from V and 8 bases from J, leaving 21 bases between. Per germline, CDR1 MGHRA and CDR2 YSYEKL.

This chain connects TRBV5-6 to TRBJ1-1; D remains ambiguous. V was pared by 0 bases and J by 5 bases, with 14 bases between. The CDR3 sequence is 15 residues long. Germline V gene data show CDR1 as SGHDT and CDR2 as YYEEEE. DNA of the CDR3: TGTGCCAGCAGCTTGGTCGGGAGAATGGGGACTGAAGCTTTCTTT. This translates into CASSLVGRMGTEAFF.

The rearrangement joins TRBV7-9 to TRBJ2-7; D is perhaps TRBD2 (6 bases). Germline V CDR1 and CDR2: SEHNR, FQNEAQ (reference sequence). V shed 10 bases and J shed 4 bases, with 11 bases lying between them. The CDR3 totals 11 residues. CDR3 in DNA: TGTGCCATTGCGGGAATGTACGAGCAGTACTTC. It is translated as CAIAGMYEQYF.

In DNA form, the CDR3 reads TGTGCCAGCAGCCCCACAGCGGGTAGGTCAGCTTTCTTT. Its protein is CASSPTAGRSAFF. This chain joins TRBV11-2 and TRBJ1-1, with D unresolved. Trimming took off 5 bases at V and 10 bases at J, with 17 bases between the two ends. The CDR3 is 13 amino acids. The germline V gene encodes CDR1 SGHAT and CDR2 FQNNGV. Based on the CDR3 plus reference TRBV11-2 and TRBJ1-1, the full variable domain is EAGVAQSPRYKIIEKRQSVAFWCNPISGHATLYWYQQILGQGPKLLIQFQNNGVVDDSQLPKDRFSAERLKGVDSTLKIQPAKLEDSAVYLCASSPTAGRSAFFGQGTRLTVV.

The rearrangement uses TRBV10-3 and TRBJ2-5; 7 bases map to TRBD2. The V segment lost 0 bases and the J segment 4 bases; nucleotides outside the gene matches: 8. CDR1 ENHRY and CDR2 SYGVKD come from the germline V gene. The CDR3 length is 16 residues. The CDR3 loop reads CAISESRLAARETQYF. The CDR3 DNA sequence: TGTGCCATCAGTGAGTCTAGGCTAGCGGCTCGAGAGACCCAGTACTTC.

This clone was detected a few times. The chain joins TRBV28 to TRBJ2-5; perhaps TRBD2 as D (5 bases). Deletions cut 3 bases from V and 3 bases from J, with 8 bases between. This CDR3 is built from 13 residues. Germline lookup yields CDR1 MDHEN and CDR2 SYDVKM. This chain's CDR3 is CASSLWGEETQYF. CDR3 nucleotides: TGTGCCAGCAGTTTGTGGGGAGAAGAGACCCAGTACTTC.

V is TRBV4-3 and J is TRBJ1-2; 8 nucleotides agree with TRBD1. Germline values: CDR1 LGHNA, CDR2 YSLEER. The V segment lost 8 bases and the J segment 2 bases; nucleotides outside the gene matches: 4. The CDR3 totals 13 residues. The CDR3 spells CASGDRGNYGYTF. CDR3 coding DNA: TGCGCCAGCGGTGACAGGGGCAACTATGGCTACACCTTC.

In regard to this clone: The germline gene is not matched at one end of the junction; a read error may be the cause. V is TRBV30 and J is TRBJ1-6; TRBD1 aligns across 7 bases. The germline gives CDR1 GTSNPN, CDR2 SVGIG (reference sequence). The CDR3 totals 14 residues. The CDR3 sequence: CAWSLGQHNSPLPF. CDR3 in DNA: TGTGCCTGGAGCTTGGGACAGCACAATTCACCCCTCCCCTTT.

J is TRBJ2-7 and V is TRBV6-6; TRBD1 agrees at 11 bases. The V segment lost 7 bases and the J segment 3 bases; nucleotides outside the gene matches: 11. CDR3 size: 16 residues. Germline values: CDR1 MNHNY, CDR2 SVGAGI (reference sequence). The CDR3 nucleotides read TGTGCCAGCACCATAAAGGGGACAGGGGGGATCTACGAGCAGTACTTC. It codes for CASTIKGTGGIYEQYF.

This chain links TRBV15 with TRBJ1-4; no firm D call. The CDR3 is made up of 15 amino acids. Trimming took off 1 base at V and 3 bases at J, with 9 bases between the two ends. CDR1 is LNHNV, CDR2 YYDKDF, per germline (reference sequence). The CDR3 DNA is TGTGCCACCAGCAGAGTCGGGGAGCCTAATGAAAAACTGTTTTTT. This codes for CATSRVGEPNEKLFF.

The rearrangement joins TRBV9 to TRBJ2-3; D gene unclear. CDR3 length: 12 residues. CDR1 SGDLS and CDR2 YYNGEE come from the germline V gene. Trimming took off 0 bases at V and 4 bases at J, with 3 bases between the two ends. CDR3 nucleotides: TGTGCCAGCAGCGTAGCTGCAGATACGCAGTATTTT. It yields the protein CASSVAADTQYF.

The V gene is TRBV4-3, the J gene TRBJ2-3; 14 bases agree with TRBD2. The CDR3 contains 17 residues. After removal of 0 bases from V and 6 bases from J, the junction contained 5 bases not matched to a gene. CDR1 is LGHNA, CDR2 YSLEER, per germline. The CDR3 bases are TGCGCCAGCAGCCAAGAGACTAGCGGGGGGGGAGGGGATACGCAGTATTTT. Protein sequence: CASSQETSGGGGDTQYF.

This sequence joins TRBV28 and TRBJ2-2; TRBD2 matches at 8 bases. The CDR3 sequence is 15 residues long. Trimming at V came to 7 bases and at J to 4 bases, leaving 8 bases not matched to a gene. Germline CDR1 MDHEN, CDR2 SYDVKM. The CDR3 is CASTEGTRATGELFF. CDR3 DNA sequence: TGTGCCAGCACCGAAGGGACTAGAGCCACCGGGGAGCTGTTTTTT.

V and J are TRBV19 and TRBJ2-3; no clear D gene. The V gene's germline CDR1 is LNHDA and CDR2 SQIVND (reference sequence). The CDR3 is made up of 14 amino acids. V was shortened by 3 bases and J by 0 bases, with 7 bases between the two germline ends. CDR3 nucleotide sequence: TGTGCCAGTAGTATCGTGACTAGCACAGATACGCAGTATTTT. The encoded protein is CASSIVTSTDTQYF.